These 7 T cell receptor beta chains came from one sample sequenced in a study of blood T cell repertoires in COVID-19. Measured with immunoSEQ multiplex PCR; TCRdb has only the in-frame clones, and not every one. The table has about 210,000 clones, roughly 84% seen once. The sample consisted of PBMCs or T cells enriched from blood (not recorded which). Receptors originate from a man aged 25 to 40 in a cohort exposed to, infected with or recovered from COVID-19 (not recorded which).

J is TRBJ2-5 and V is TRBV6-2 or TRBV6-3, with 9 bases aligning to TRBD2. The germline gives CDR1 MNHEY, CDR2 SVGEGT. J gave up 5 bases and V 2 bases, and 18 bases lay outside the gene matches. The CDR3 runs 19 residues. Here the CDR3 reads CASSYVSGSPASLRETQYF. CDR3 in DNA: TGTGCCAGCAGTTACGTTAGCGGGAGCCCCGCCTCCCTGCGGGAGACCCAGTACTTC.

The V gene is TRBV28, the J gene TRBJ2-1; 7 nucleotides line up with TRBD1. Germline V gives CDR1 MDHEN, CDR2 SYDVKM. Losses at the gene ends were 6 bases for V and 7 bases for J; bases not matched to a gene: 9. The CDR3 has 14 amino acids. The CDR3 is CASSIDRDRNEQFF. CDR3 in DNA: TGTGCCAGCAGCATCGACAGGGATCGGAATGAGCAGTTCTTC.

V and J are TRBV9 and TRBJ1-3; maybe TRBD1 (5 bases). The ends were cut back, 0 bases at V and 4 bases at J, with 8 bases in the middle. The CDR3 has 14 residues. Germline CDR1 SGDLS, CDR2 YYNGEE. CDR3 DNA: TGTGCCAGCAGCGTAGTAGGGGCCGGAAACACCATATATTTT. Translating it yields CASSVVGAGNTIYF.

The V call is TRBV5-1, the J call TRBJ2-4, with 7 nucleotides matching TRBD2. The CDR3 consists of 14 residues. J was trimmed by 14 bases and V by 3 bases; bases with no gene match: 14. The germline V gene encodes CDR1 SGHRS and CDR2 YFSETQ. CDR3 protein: CASSSDGRGGPEYF. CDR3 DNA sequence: TGCGCCAGCAGCTCTGATGGTAGGGGAGGGCCTGAGTACTTC.

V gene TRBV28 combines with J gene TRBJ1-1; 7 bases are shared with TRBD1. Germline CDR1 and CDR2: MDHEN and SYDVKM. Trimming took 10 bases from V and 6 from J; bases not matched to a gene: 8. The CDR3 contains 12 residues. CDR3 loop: CATVNDRAEAFF. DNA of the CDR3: TGTGCCACCGTAAATGACAGGGCTGAAGCTTTCTTT. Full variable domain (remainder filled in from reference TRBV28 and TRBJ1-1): DVKVTQSSRYLVKRTGEKVFLECVQDMDHENMFWYRQDPGLGLRLIYFSYDVKMKEKGDIPEGYSVSREKKERFSLILESASTNQTSMYLCATVNDRAEAFFGQGTRLTVV.

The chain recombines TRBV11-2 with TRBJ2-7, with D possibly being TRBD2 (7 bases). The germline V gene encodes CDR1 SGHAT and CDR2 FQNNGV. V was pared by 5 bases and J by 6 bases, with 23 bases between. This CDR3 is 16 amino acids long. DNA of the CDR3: TGTGCCAGCAGCCAGATTCCGACCAAGGGAGGGGGCGAGCAGTACTTC. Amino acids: CASSQIPTKGGGEQYF. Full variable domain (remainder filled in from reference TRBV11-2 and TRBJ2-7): EAGVAQSPRYKIIEKRQSVAFWCNPISGHATLYWYQQILGQGPKLLIQFQNNGVVDDSQLPKDRFSAERLKGVDSTLKIQPAKLEDSAVYLCASSQIPTKGGGEQYFGPGTRLTVT.

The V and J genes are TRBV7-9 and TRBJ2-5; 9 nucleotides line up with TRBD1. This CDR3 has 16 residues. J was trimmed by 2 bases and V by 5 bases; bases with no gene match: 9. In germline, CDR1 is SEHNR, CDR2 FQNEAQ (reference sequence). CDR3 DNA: TGTGCCAGCAGCCGGCTGGGGGACAGGGCTCAAGAGACCCAGTACTTC. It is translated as CASSRLGDRAQETQYF.